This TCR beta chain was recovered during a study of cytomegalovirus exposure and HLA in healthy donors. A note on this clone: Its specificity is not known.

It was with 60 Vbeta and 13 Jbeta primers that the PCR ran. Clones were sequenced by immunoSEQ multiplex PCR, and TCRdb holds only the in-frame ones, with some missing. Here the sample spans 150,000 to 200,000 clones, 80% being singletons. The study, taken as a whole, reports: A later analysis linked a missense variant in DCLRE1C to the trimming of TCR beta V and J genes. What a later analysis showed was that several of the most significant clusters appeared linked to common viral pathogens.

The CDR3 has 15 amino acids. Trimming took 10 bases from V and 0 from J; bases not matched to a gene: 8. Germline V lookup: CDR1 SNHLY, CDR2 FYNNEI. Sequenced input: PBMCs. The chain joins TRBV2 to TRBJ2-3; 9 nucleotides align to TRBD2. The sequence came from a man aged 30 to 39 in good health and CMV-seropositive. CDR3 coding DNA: TGTGCCACCATTGTACTAGCGGGCAGCACAGATACGCAGTATTTT. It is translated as CATIVLAGSTDTQYF.